These 4 T cell receptor beta chains were sequenced from one sample in a study of control samples from healthy donors and cancer patients. Libraries were prepared by immunoSEQ multiplex PCR; TCRdb keeps only in-frame clonotypes and omits some of them. The data contain about 130,000 clones, approximately 94% of them seen just once; the ten biggest clones take up about 4%. Specimen: blood. These receptors originate from a man aged 30 to 39 in good health.

The rearrangement joins TRBV19 to TRBJ1-1; D is ambiguous. Trimming shortened V by 2 bases and J by 3 bases, and 16 bases separated the two germline ends. The germline V gene has CDR1 LNHDA and CDR2 SQIVND (reference sequence). This CDR3 contains 16 residues. The CDR3 DNA sequence: TGTGCCAGTAGTATATCCCCCGGGTGGGAGTACACTGAAGCTTTCTTT. Its protein is CASSISPGWEYTEAFF. Variable domain in full (rest from reference TRBV19 and TRBJ1-1): DGGITQSPKYLFRKEGQNVTLSCEQNLNHDAMYWYRQDPGQGLRLIYYSQIVNDFQKGDIAEGYSVSREKKESFPLTVTSAQKNPTAFYLCASSISPGWEYTEAFFGQGTRLTVV.

V usage is TRBV28 and J usage is TRBJ2-2; D is possibly TRBD1 or TRBD2 (6 bases each). The germline V gene has CDR1 MDHEN and CDR2 SYDVKM. This CDR3 is built from 15 residues. V was shortened by 2 bases and J by 4 bases, with 11 bases between the two germline ends. CDR3 in DNA: TGTGCCAGCAGTTTAGGGGGGCCGGGCACCGGGGAGCTGTTTTTT. It translates to CASSLGGPGTGELFF.

CDR3 DNA: TGTGCCACCAGTGATCACCGGGGGCAGCCCCAGCATTTT. The encoded protein is CATSDHRGQPQHF. The gene calls are TRBV24-1 and TRBJ1-5; a weak D match, TRBD1 (5 bases). Germline lookup yields CDR1 KGHDR and CDR2 SFDVKD. The CDR3 spans 13 residues. Deletions cut 3 bases from V and 7 bases from J, with 9 bases between.

V gene TRBV14 combines with J gene TRBJ2-7; 12 bases align to TRBD2. Unmatched junction bases numbered 8, after V lost 4 bases and J lost 7 bases. The CDR3 spans 15 residues. Germline loops: CDR1 SGHDN, CDR2 FVKESK. The DNA for the CDR3 is TGTGCCAGCAGCCCCCGGCTAGCGGGGGGGCGTGAGCAGTACTTC. Translating gives CASSPRLAGGREQYF.